This is a list of T cell receptor beta chains from one sample in a study of cytomegalovirus exposure and HLA in healthy donors. TCRdb's table, derived via immunoSEQ multiplex PCR, lists solely in-frame clones and lacks some. The data contain 100,000 to 150,000 clones, about 88% of them singletons. Sequencing was done on a sample of PBMCs. The receptors shown here come from a woman under 30 in good health and CMV-seronegative. CDR3s include the opening cysteine and the closing phenylalanine or tryptophan. D genes are given only for firm matches.

DNA | CDR3 | D | J | V
TGTGCCAGCTCACACAGGGACGCTGAAGCTTTCTTT | CASSHRDAEAFF | . | TRBJ1-1 | TRBV18
TGTGCCACTGAGACCCAGTACTTC | CATETQYF | . | TRBJ2-5 | TRBV2
TGTGCCAGCTCCCGACAGGGGCCTTACCAGCCCCAGCATTTT | CASSRQGPYQPQHF | TRBD1 | TRBJ1-5 | TRBV18
TGTGCCAGCAGTGACGGGCGGGGGGGCCGGACCCAGTACTTC | CASSDGRGGRTQYF | TRBD2 | TRBJ2-5 | TRBV2
TGTGCCAGCAGCTTGGAGGGGCCGAGGATGAACACTGAAGCTTTCTTT | CASSLEGPRMNTEAFF | . | TRBJ1-1 | TRBV5-4
TGTGCCAGTAGTCCAGGGCTCCCCTACGAGCAGTACTTC | CASSPGLPYEQYF | . | TRBJ2-7 | TRBV19
TGCGCCAGCAGCCAAGGAGGAGGGGCGGGGGGAGAGTACGAGCAGTACTTC | CASSQGGGAGGEYEQYF | TRBD2 | TRBJ2-7 | TRBV4-1
TGCGCCAGCAGCTTGGGAGTGTTGGGACAGACGCAGTATTTT | CASSLGVLGQTQYF | TRBD1 | TRBJ2-3 | TRBV5-1
TGTGCCAGCAGCTTAGCGTTTATACGGTATGGCTACACCTTC | CASSLAFIRYGYTF | . | TRBJ1-2 | TRBV7-8
TGTGCCAGCACCGGAGGGAACATTCAGTACTTC | CASTGGNIQYF | . | TRBJ2-4 | TRBV6-6